The 24 T cell receptor beta chains below come from one sample, sequenced in a study of shared clonotypes between healthy human individuals (dated by TCRdb to the early 2020s). The library was made by the immunoSEQ multiplex PCR assay. Sourced from immuneACCESS, this table was stored by TCRdb with only in-frame sequences that have V and J called. A share of the clones is absent; for the studies checked, an unresolved V gene accounts for under half, and the remainder has no known explanation. The sample table records 2 million to 3 million clones; more than 85% of these occur just once. The ten top clones hold roughly 0.36% of the sample. The sequenced material came from naive CD4+ T cells from PBMCs. Taken with the paper, the label for cell subset or site translates to: CD45RA+ positively selected. These receptors all come from a man aged 18 to 30 in good health. Some clones in this sample may be carry-over from other donors' samples.

The DNA of the CDR3 is TGTGCCAGCAGTTTACAGGGTTTCGGCTACGAGCAGTACTTC. Amino acids: CASSLQGFGYEQYF. V usage is TRBV27 and J usage is TRBJ2-7; tentatively, D is TRBD1 (5 bases). This CDR3 has 14 amino acids. The V end lost 2 bases, the J end lost 3 bases, and 11 bases lay between the germline ends. The V gene's germline CDR1 is MNHEY and CDR2 SMNVEV (reference sequence).

This chain joins TRBV27 and TRBJ1-5; 7 bases are shared with TRBD1. V lost 4 bases to trimming and J lost 1 base; unmatched junction nucleotides: 7. The CDR3 contains 16 residues. The V gene's germline CDR1 is MNHEY and CDR2 SMNVEV (reference sequence). CDR3 coding DNA: TGTGCCAGCAGTTCCCGGCAGGGGGGAAGCAATCAGCCCCAGCATTTT. Translated, it gives CASSSRQGGSNQPQHF.

The chain links TRBV19 to TRBJ2-1, with 8 bases that match TRBD2. With 0 bases clipped from V and 4 bases from J, the junction kept 5 bases outside the gene matches. The CDR3 contains 16 residues. Germline V CDR1 and CDR2: LNHDA, SQIVND (reference sequence). Here the CDR3 DNA reads TGTGCCAGTAGTATAGAACTAGCGGACTCATACAATGAGCAGTTCTTC. As protein: CASSIELADSYNEQFF.

This clone was seen a single time. V gene TRBV6-1 combines with J gene TRBJ2-5; 7 nucleotides align to TRBD2. Germline V CDR1 and CDR2: MNHNS, SASEGT. CDR3 size: 15 residues. The V segment lost 7 bases and the J segment 2 bases; nucleotides outside the gene matches: 10. CDR3 residues: CASIGGGLGQETQYF. For the CDR3, the DNA is TGTGCCAGCATCGGGGGAGGGCTTGGACAAGAGACCCAGTACTTC.

This chain joins TRBV4-1 and TRBJ2-4; 13 bases are shared with TRBD2. The junction had 11 bases not matched to a gene; V was cut back by 0 bases and J by 0 bases. The CDR3 is made up of 21 amino acids. Germline V gene sequence: CDR1 MGHRA, CDR2 YSYEKL. CDR3 sequence (DNA): TGCGCCAGCAGCCAAGATCCCGCACTAGCGGGAGGGAAGCTAGCCAAAAACATTCAGTACTTC. Translating it yields CASSQDPALAGGKLAKNIQYF.

Regarding this clone: The same CDR3 arises from other DNA sequences in this sample as well. The chain has TRBV9 and TRBJ1-5; no clear D gene. The CDR3 length is 15 residues. Germline values: CDR1 SGDLS, CDR2 YYNGEE. V lost 0 bases and J 0 bases, leaving 7 bases between the germline ends. The CDR3 loop is CASSVDGYSNQPQHF. CDR3 nucleotide sequence: TGTGCCAGCAGCGTAGACGGATATAGCAATCAGCCCCAGCATTTT.

CDR3 DNA: TGTGCCAGTAGAACTCTAGCGGGAGGCACAGATACGCAGTATTTT. Protein sequence: CASRTLAGGTDTQYF. The rearrangement links TRBV19 to TRBJ2-3; 10 bases line up with TRBD2. V lost 6 bases to trimming and J lost 1 base; unmatched junction nucleotides: 4. CDR3 size: 15 residues. Germline CDR1 and CDR2: LNHDA and SQIVND (reference sequence). The entire variable domain, with the rest obtained from reference TRBV19 and TRBJ2-3, is as follows: DGGITQSPKYLFRKEGQNVTLSCEQNLNHDAMYWYRQDPGQGLRLIYYSQIVNDFQKGDIAEGYSVSREKKESFPLTVTSAQKNPTAFYLCASRTLAGGTDTQYFGPGTRLTVL.

This clone came up once. This sequence joins TRBV28 and TRBJ1-4; perhaps TRBD1 as D (6 bases). Deletions cut 3 bases from V and 2 bases from J, with 13 bases between. The CDR3 totals 16 residues. Germline values: CDR1 MDHEN, CDR2 SYDVKM. Here the CDR3 reads CASSFTGFGTNEKLFF. In DNA form, the CDR3 reads TGTGCCAGCAGTTTCACAGGGTTTGGTACTAATGAAAAACTGTTTTTT.

Concerning this clone: The same CDR3 arises from other DNA sequences in this sample as well. The chain employs TRBV2 and TRBJ2-7; 8 bases match TRBD1. The CDR3 has 14 amino acids. Germline V gives CDR1 SNHLY, CDR2 FYNNEI. V lost 3 bases, J lost 4 bases, and 5 bases stayed unmatched. CDR3 nucleotides: TGTGCCAGCAGTGACCAGGGGGCGCAGTACGAGCAGTACTTC. It is translated as CASSDQGAQYEQYF.

The gene calls are TRBV5-4 and TRBJ1-6; D is undetermined. This CDR3 contains 14 residues. The ends were cut back, 1 base at V and 4 bases at J, with 6 bases in the middle. From germline, CDR1 is SGHNT and CDR2 YYREEE (reference sequence). The CDR3 DNA is TGTGCCAGCAGCTTGACGGATTATAATTCACCCCTCCACTTT. It specifies CASSLTDYNSPLHF. Full variable domain (remainder filled in from reference TRBV5-4 and TRBJ1-6): ETGVTQSPTHLIKTRGQQVTLRCSSQSGHNTVSWYQQALGQGPQFIFQYYREEENGRGNFPPRFSGLQFPNYSSELNVNALELDDSALYLCASSLTDYNSPLHFGNGTRLTVT.

J is TRBJ2-7 and V is TRBV18; perhaps TRBD1 as D (5 bases). The CDR3 has 13 amino acids. The germline V gene has CDR1 KGHSH and CDR2 LQKENI. V lost 2 bases, J lost 6 bases, and 11 bases lay in between. In DNA, the CDR3 is TGTGCCAGCTCACCATTGTCTGGGGCCGAGCAGTACTTC. Translation: CASSPLSGAEQYF.

V usage is TRBV15 and J usage is TRBJ2-5; D may be TRBD2 (6 bases). CDR1 LNHNV and CDR2 YYDKDF come from the germline V gene (reference sequence). This CDR3 has 16 amino acids. V lost 1 base, J lost 1 base, and 13 bases lay in between. The CDR3 sequence: CATSRGPAGFQETQYF. CDR3 DNA sequence: TGTGCCACCAGCAGAGGGCCCGCGGGGTTCCAAGAGACCCAGTACTTC. The full variable domain, its missing parts supplied by reference TRBV15 and TRBJ2-5, is DAMVIQNPRYQVTQFGKPVTLSCSQTLNHNVMYWYQQKSSQAPKLLFHYYDKDFNNEADTPDNFQSRRPNTSFCFLDIRSPGLGDTAMYLCATSRGPAGFQETQYFGPGTRLLVL.

The chain is built from TRBV7-6 and TRBJ2-1; 10 bases are a match to TRBD2. The V segment lost 5 bases and the J segment 4 bases; nucleotides outside the gene matches: 5. CDR1 and CDR2 (germline): SGHVS, FNYEAQ. The length of the CDR3 is 15 residues. The CDR3 protein is CASSRGTSEYNEQFF. In nucleotides, the CDR3 is TGTGCCAGCAGCCGCGGGACTAGCGAGTACAATGAGCAGTTCTTC.

CDR3 amino acids: CASSQGRARPYF. For the CDR3, the DNA is TGTGCCAGCAGCCAAGGCCGGGCTAGACCGTACTTC. The chain combines TRBV14 with TRBJ2-4, with D hard to call. This CDR3 has 12 residues. V gave up 1 base and J gave up 15 bases, with 13 bases separating them. The germline gives CDR1 SGHDN, CDR2 FVKESK.

This clone was seen only once. The chain recombines TRBV21-1 with TRBJ1-1. TRBV21-1 represents a pseudogene. This CDR3 is built from 11 residues. The CDR3, as DNA: TGTGCCAGCAGCAGAGACACTGAAGCTTTCTTT. This encodes CASSRDTEAFF.

CDR3 protein: CAGIQAGHGGYEQYF. CDR3 DNA: TGTGCCGGCATCCAGGCTGGACATGGGGGCTACGAGCAGTACTTC. The rearrangement links TRBV28 to TRBJ2-7; D tentatively reads TRBD1 or TRBD2 (5 bases each). The CDR3 is 15 residues long. V lost 11 bases and J lost 3, with 23 bases in between. The germline V gene encodes CDR1 MDHEN and CDR2 SYDVKM.

This clone was seen only once. The chain combines TRBV5-5 with TRBJ2-7; tentatively, D is TRBD1 (5 bases). The CDR3 sequence is 15 residues long. CDR1 is SGHKS and CDR2 is YYEKEE in the germline V gene (reference sequence). Trimming cost V 3 bases and J 3 bases, with 16 bases left between them. This CDR3 is CASSSPDSNDYEQYF. The CDR3 bases are TGTGCCAGCAGCTCTCCAGACAGTAATGACTACGAGCAGTACTTC. Complete variable domain (other parts from reference TRBV5-5 and TRBJ2-7): DAGVTQSPTHLIKTRGQQVTLRCSPISGHKSVSWYQQVLGQGPQFIFQYYEKEERGRGNFPDRFSARQFPNYSSELNVNALLLGDSALYLCASSSPDSNDYEQYFGPGTRLTVT.

V gene TRBV6-5 combines with J gene TRBJ2-3; D is perhaps TRBD2 (6 bases). Trimming removed 10 bases from V and 1 base from J, with 15 bases in between. Germline CDR1 and CDR2: MNHEY and SVGAGI. The CDR3 totals 14 residues. CDR3 protein: CATAGRPRTDTQYF. For the CDR3, the DNA is TGTGCCACCGCGGGGAGACCGCGCACAGATACGCAGTATTTT.

The CDR3 region is CASSQAGREFKAFF. The CDR3 DNA sequence: TGTGCCAGCAGCCAAGCGGGCAGGGAGTTTAAAGCTTTCTTT. The chain employs TRBV14 and TRBJ1-1; TRBD1 might be the D (5 bases). This CDR3 has 14 residues. The germline V gene encodes CDR1 SGHDN and CDR2 FVKESK. V was shortened by 1 base and J by 9 bases, with 15 bases between the two germline ends.

The genes are TRBV10-1 and TRBJ2-2; 8 bases fit TRBD1. The CDR3 loop spans 14 amino acids. V was pared by 6 bases and J by 3 bases, with 3 bases of the junction left unmatched. Germline V gene data show CDR1 as WNHNN and CDR2 as SYGVQD (reference sequence). As DNA, the CDR3 is TGCGCCAGCAGGACGGACAGGGACACCGGGGAGCTGTTTTTT. Its translation: CASRTDRDTGELFF.

The chain is built from TRBV10-3 and TRBJ2-5, with unresolved D. This CDR3 comprises 15 residues. The V gene lost 4 bases and the J gene lost 5 bases, with 17 bases spanning the gap. CDR1 and CDR2 (germline): ENHRY, SYGVKD. CDR3 sequence (DNA): TGTGCCATCAGTGTCGGCACAATTCAAGAGGAGACCCAGTACTTC. Translation gives CAISVGTIQEETQYF.

V is TRBV7-3 and J is TRBJ2-1; tentatively, D is TRBD1 (6 bases). The CDR3 spans 14 residues. Trimming took off 9 bases at V and 3 bases at J, with 15 bases between the two ends. CDR1 and CDR2 from the germline V gene are SGHTA and FQGTGA. The CDR3 sequence is CASSPHRDYNEQFF. In nucleotides, the CDR3 is TGTGCCAGTTCCCCCCACAGGGACTACAATGAGCAGTTCTTC.

The CDR3 DNA reads TGTGCCAGCAGTGAAGGCTCGTCCCCCTCAGGTTCACAGTACTTC. Its translation is CASSEGSSPSGSQYF. This chain links TRBV6-1 with TRBJ2-5; the D is unclear. From germline, CDR1 is MNHNS and CDR2 SASEGT. This CDR3 has 15 residues. V was shortened by 1 base and J by 11 bases, with 20 bases between the two germline ends.

A remark on this clone: Other nucleotide sequences in the sample specify the same CDR3. In DNA form, the CDR3 reads TGTGCCAGCAGTGGGGGACGGTATAGCAATCAGCCCCAGCATTTT. It codes for CASSGGRYSNQPQHF. The V and J genes are TRBV2 and TRBJ1-5, with D maybe TRBD1 (5 bases). Germline CDR1 is SNHLY and CDR2 is FYNNEI. The ends were cut back, 4 bases at V and 0 bases at J, with 10 bases in the middle. This CDR3 spans 15 amino acids.